These 11 T cell receptor beta chains were sequenced from one sample in a study of blood T cell repertoires in COVID-19. Assay used: immunoSEQ multiplex PCR; TCRdb lists only in-frame clones, some missing. Of roughly 200,000 clones in the sample, approximately 83% were seen once. Sequencing was carried out using peripheral blood. These receptors were collected from a woman between 25 and 40 years old with COVID-19, enrolled during active disease.

The count of this clone is one. The gene calls are TRBV9 and TRBJ2-1; 10 bases map to TRBD1. Trimming at V came to 5 bases and at J to 3 bases, leaving 5 bases not matched to a gene. Germline values: CDR1 SGDLS, CDR2 YYNGEE. This CDR3 is built from 15 residues. The CDR3 nucleotides read TGTGCCAGCAGTCTACGGACAGGGGGCTACAATGAGCAGTTCTTC. This translates into CASSLRTGGYNEQFF. Drawing the rest from reference TRBV9 and TRBJ2-1, the complete variable domain is DSGVTQTPKHLITATGQRVTLRCSPRSGDLSVYWYQQSLDQGLQFLIQYYNGEERAKGNILERFSAQQFPDLHSELNLSSLELGDSALYFCASSLRTGGYNEQFFGPGTRLTVL.

This chain uses TRBV19 with TRBJ1-5; the match to TRBD1 covers 8 bases. Trimming cost V 3 bases and J 1 base; bases outside gene matches: 11. The length of the CDR3 is 18 residues. Germline V gene lookup returns CDR1 LNHDA and CDR2 SQIVND (reference sequence). CDR3 nucleotide sequence: TGTGCCAGTAGTATCGGCAGGGGGCGATCTCTAAGCAATCAGCCCCAGCATTTT. Protein product: CASSIGRGRSLSNQPQHF.

V usage is TRBV6-6 and J usage is TRBJ2-5, with D possibly being TRBD2 (6 bases). This CDR3 has 12 residues. Germline V CDR1 and CDR2: MNHNY, SVGAGI (reference sequence). V lost 6 bases and J lost 2, with 7 bases in between. The CDR3 bases are TGTGCCAGCAGCGGAGGGCAAGAGACCCAGTACTTC. Translating it yields CASSGGQETQYF.

This chain uses TRBV7-2 with TRBJ2-5, with TRBD2 identical over 12 bases. Germline assignment: CDR1 SGHTA and CDR2 FQGNSA. The J segment lost 2 bases and the V segment lost 4 bases, leaving 2 bases of the junction unmatched. The CDR3 totals 15 residues. This chain's CDR3 is CASSSSGGEQETQYF. Written as DNA, the CDR3 is TGTGCCAGCAGCTCTAGCGGGGGGGAGCAAGAGACCCAGTACTTC.

The chain uses TRBV2 and TRBJ2-3; a possible D gene is TRBD2 (6 bases). The germline CDR1 and CDR2 sequences are SNHLY and FYNNEI. The CDR3 loop spans 14 amino acids. V gave up 6 bases and J gave up 3 bases, with 13 bases separating them. The CDR3 loop reads CASRPGLGTDTQYF. As DNA, the CDR3 is TGTGCCAGCAGACCGGGACTTGGGACAGATACGCAGTATTTT.

The rearrangement joins TRBV6-4 to TRBJ1-1; possibly TRBD1 for D (6 bases). This CDR3 region has 12 residues. Trimming removed 9 bases from V and 1 base from J, with 9 bases in between. In germline, CDR1 is MRHNA, CDR2 SNTAGT. CDR3 residues: CASQGPNTEAFF. The CDR3 DNA is TGTGCCAGTCAGGGGCCGAACACTGAAGCTTTCTTT.

The chain carries TRBV15 and TRBJ2-5; 8 bases line up with TRBD1. From germline, CDR1 is LNHNV and CDR2 YYDKDF (reference sequence). The V segment lost 2 bases and the J segment 4 bases; nucleotides outside the gene matches: 3. The CDR3 is 14 amino acids. The DNA of the CDR3 is TGTGCCACCAGCAGACCGACAGGGGCAGAGACCCAGTACTTC. Its protein is CATSRPTGAETQYF.

The V gene is TRBV7-9, the J gene TRBJ1-2, with 7 bases that match TRBD1. The trim removed 5 bases at V and 7 bases at J, leaving 16 bases unmatched. The length of the CDR3 is 16 residues. Germline V CDR1 and CDR2: SEHNR, FQNEAQ (reference sequence). The CDR3 loop is CASSPPLSDRASGYTF. The CDR3 region has the DNA TGTGCCAGCAGCCCCCCCTTATCAGACAGGGCCTCTGGCTACACCTTC. Based on the CDR3 plus reference TRBV7-9 and TRBJ1-2, the full variable domain is DTGVSQNPRHKITKRGQNVTFRCDPISEHNRLYWYRQTLGQGPEFLTYFQNEAQLEKSRLLSDRFSAERPKGSFSTLEIQRTEQGDSAMYLCASSPPLSDRASGYTFGSGTRLTVV.

The chain joins TRBV7-2 to TRBJ2-5; 7 positions agree with TRBD2. Germline assignment: CDR1 SGHTA and CDR2 FQGNSA. The CDR3 consists of 14 residues. J was trimmed by 7 bases and V by 1 base; bases with no gene match: 6. CDR3 amino acids: CASSLEVGRRTQYF. The CDR3, as DNA: TGTGCCAGCAGCTTAGAGGTCGGGAGGCGGACCCAGTACTTC.

The chain has TRBV7-9 and TRBJ2-7; 7 positions match TRBD1. Germline lookup yields CDR1 SEHNR and CDR2 FQNEAQ (reference sequence). The length of the CDR3 is 11 residues. The V and J ends lost 4 bases and 11 bases, in that order; junction bases with no gene match: 5. The CDR3 coding sequence is TGTGCCAGCAGCTCCGGGACAGTGGAGTACTTC. Its translation is CASSSGTVEYF.

This sequence joins TRBV2 and TRBJ2-3; 8 bases agree with TRBD2. Germline lookup yields CDR1 SNHLY and CDR2 FYNNEI. V dropped 2 bases and J dropped 7; count of bases not matched to a gene: 8. CDR3 length: 15 residues. The CDR3 loop is CASSESSGAAYTQYF. DNA of the CDR3: TGTGCCAGCAGTGAAAGTAGCGGGGCTGCCTATACGCAGTATTTT. Full variable domain (outside the CDR3, taken from reference TRBV2 and TRBJ2-3): EPEVTQTPSHQVTQMGQEVILRCVPISNHLYFYWYRQILGQKVEFLVSFYNNEISEKSEIFDDQFSVERPDGSNFTLKIRSTKLEDSAMYFCASSESSGAAYTQYFGPGTRLTVL.